The clone carrying this T cell receptor (beta chain) was observed a single time. As yet, its antigen is unknown. These data belong to a study of post-analysis software for immune sequencing data. Study-level results: Normalized Chao1 diversity in multiple sclerosis patients fell significantly below that of controls. F-measure co-clustering was strong for batch-matched samples. Included in a set of about five TRBV segments more frequent in patients than controls were TRBV5-6, TRBV5-1 and TRBV20-1.

Unique molecular identifiers tagged the TCR beta cDNA libraries. TCRdb redid the calling of the PCR reads with MiXCR, one entry per CDR3 protein. The repertoire holds some 260,000 distinct CDR3 sequences, with 30% to 45% as singletons. V was pared by 6 bases and J by 4 bases, with 20 bases between. The CDR3 loop spans 16 amino acids. The sequence came from a girl under 18 with multiple sclerosis. V usage is TRBV12-3 or TRBV12-4 and J usage is TRBJ2-3; perhaps D is TRBD1 or TRBD2 (7 bases each). The sequenced sample was blood. The CDR3 DNA reads TGTGCCAGCAGCCCTTATAGCAGGGGGGGGGCAGATACGCAGTATTTT. It specifies CASSPYSRGGADTQYF.